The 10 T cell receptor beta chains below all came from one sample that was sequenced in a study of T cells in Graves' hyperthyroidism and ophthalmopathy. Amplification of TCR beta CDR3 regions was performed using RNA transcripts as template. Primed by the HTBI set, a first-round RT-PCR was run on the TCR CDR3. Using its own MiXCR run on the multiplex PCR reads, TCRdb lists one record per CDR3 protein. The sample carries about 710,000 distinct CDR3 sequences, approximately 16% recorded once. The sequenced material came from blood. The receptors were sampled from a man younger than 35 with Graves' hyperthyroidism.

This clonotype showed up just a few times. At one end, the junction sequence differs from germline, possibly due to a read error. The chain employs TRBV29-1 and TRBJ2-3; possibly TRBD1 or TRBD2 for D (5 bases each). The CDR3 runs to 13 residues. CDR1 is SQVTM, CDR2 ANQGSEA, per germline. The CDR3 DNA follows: TGCAGCGTTCGAGAGGGACGCACAAATACGCAGTATTTT. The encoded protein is CSVREGRTNTQYF.

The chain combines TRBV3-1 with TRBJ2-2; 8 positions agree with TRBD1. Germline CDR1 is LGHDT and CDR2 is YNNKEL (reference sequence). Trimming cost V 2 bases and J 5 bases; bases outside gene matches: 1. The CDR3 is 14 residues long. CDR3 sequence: CASSQQGATGELFF. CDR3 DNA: TGTGCCAGCAGCCAACAGGGGGCGACCGGGGAGCTGTTTTTT.

The CDR3 DNA reads as TGTGCCAGCAGCCGGGACAGGGGGCCGGAGACCCAGTACTTC. Residues: CASSRDRGPETQYF. The chain is built from TRBV7-2 and TRBJ2-5; 12 bases agree with TRBD1. Germline V CDR1 and CDR2: SGHTA, FQGNSA. The CDR3 extends over 14 amino acids. The ends lost 5 bases at V and 5 bases at J; junction bases unmatched: 3.

In DNA form, the CDR3 reads TGTGCCAGCAGTTTACGGCCAGCTAGAAACACCATATATTTT. This sequence encodes CASSLRPARNTIYF. The chain is built from TRBV28 and TRBJ1-3; D is uncertain. CDR3 length equals 14 residues. Trimming removed 2 bases from V and 5 bases from J, with 10 bases in between. Germline CDR1 MDHEN, CDR2 SYDVKM.

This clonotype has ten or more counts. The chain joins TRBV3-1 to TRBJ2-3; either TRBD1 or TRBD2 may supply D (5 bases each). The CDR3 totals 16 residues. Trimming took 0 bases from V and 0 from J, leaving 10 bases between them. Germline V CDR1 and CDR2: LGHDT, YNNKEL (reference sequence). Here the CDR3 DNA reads TGTGCCAGCAGCCAAGAGTGGGACCTAAGCACAGATACGCAGTATTTT. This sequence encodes CASSQEWDLSTDTQYF.

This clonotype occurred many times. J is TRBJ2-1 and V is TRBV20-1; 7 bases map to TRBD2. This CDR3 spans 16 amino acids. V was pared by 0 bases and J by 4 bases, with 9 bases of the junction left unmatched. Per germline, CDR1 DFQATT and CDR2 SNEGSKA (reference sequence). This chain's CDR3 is CSARDRRLATYNEQFF. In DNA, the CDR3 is TGCAGTGCTAGAGATCGTCGACTAGCCACTTACAATGAGCAGTTCTTC.

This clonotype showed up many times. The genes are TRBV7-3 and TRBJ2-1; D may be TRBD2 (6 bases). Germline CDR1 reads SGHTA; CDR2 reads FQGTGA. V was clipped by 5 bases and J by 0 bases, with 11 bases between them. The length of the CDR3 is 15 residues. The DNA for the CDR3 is TGTGCCAGCAGCCCAGGAGGGAGCTCCTACAATGAGCAGTTCTTC. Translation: CASSPGGSSYNEQFF.

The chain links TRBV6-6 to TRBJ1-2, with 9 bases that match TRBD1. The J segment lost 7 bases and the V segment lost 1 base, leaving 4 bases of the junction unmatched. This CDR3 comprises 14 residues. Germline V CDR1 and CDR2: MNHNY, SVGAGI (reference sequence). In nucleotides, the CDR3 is TGTGCCAGCAGTTACTTGACAGGGGGTCGTGGCTACACCTTC. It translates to CASSYLTGGRGYTF.

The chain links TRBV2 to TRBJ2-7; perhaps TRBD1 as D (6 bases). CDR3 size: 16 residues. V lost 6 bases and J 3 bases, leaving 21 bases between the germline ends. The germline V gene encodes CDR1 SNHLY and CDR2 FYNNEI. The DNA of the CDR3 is TGTGCCAGCAGGTGGATAGGGGACACCCCGAACTACGAGCAGTACTTC. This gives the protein CASRWIGDTPNYEQYF.

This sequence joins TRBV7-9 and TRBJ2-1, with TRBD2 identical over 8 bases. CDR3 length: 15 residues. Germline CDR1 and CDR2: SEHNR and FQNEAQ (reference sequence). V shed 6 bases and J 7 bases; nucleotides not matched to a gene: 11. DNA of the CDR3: TGTGCCAGCAGTATCCGGGACTCGGGGGGGAATGAGCAGTTCTTC. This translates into CASSIRDSGGNEQFF.